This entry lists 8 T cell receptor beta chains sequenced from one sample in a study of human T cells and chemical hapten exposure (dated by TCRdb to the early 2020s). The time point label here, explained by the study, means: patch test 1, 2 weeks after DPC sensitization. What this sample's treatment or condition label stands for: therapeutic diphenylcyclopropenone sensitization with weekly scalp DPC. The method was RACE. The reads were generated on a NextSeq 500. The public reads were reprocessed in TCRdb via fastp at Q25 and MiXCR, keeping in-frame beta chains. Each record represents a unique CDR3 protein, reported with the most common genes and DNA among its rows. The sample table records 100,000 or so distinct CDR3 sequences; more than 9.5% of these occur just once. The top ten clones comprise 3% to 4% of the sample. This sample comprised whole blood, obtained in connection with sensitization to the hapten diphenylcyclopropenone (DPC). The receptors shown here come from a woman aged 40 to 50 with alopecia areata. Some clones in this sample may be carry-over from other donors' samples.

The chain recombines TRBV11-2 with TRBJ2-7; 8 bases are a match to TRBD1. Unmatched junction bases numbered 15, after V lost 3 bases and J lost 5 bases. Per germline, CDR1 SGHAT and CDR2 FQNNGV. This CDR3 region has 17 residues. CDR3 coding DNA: TGTGCCAGCAGCTTGATCGAGGCTCGGGACAGGATCCACGAGCAGTACTTC. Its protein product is CASSLIEARDRIHEQYF.

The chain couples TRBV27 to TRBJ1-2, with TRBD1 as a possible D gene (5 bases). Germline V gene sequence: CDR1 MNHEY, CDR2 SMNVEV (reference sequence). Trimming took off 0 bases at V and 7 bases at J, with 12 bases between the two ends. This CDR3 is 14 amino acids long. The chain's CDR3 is CASSLSQGLGGYTF. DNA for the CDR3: TGTGCCAGCAGTTTATCGCAGGGCTTGGGTGGCTACACCTTC.

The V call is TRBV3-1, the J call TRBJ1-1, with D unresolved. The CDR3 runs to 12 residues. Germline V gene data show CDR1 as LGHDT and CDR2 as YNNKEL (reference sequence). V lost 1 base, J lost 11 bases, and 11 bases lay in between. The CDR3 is CASSQGGRVAFF. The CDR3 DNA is TGTGCCAGCAGCCAAGGAGGAAGGGTTGCTTTCTTT.

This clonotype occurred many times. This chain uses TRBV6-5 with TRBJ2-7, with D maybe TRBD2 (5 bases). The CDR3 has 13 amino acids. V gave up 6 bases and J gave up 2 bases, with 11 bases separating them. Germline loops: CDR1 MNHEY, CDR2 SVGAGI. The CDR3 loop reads CASSKGLAYEQYF. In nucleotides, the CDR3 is TGTGCCAGCAGCAAAGGACTTGCCTACGAGCAGTACTTC.

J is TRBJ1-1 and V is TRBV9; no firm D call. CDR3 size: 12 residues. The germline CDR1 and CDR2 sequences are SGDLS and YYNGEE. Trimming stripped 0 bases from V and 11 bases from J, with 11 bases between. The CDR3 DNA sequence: TGTGCCAGCAGCGTAGGGGGAGTCGAGGCTTTCTTT. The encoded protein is CASSVGGVEAFF.

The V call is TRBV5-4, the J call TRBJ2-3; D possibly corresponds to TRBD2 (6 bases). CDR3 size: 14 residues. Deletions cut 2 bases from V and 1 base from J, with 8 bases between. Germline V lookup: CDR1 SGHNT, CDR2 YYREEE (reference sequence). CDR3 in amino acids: CASSFGGRTDTQYF. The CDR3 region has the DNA TGTGCCAGCAGCTTCGGGGGACGCACAGATACGCAGTATTTT.

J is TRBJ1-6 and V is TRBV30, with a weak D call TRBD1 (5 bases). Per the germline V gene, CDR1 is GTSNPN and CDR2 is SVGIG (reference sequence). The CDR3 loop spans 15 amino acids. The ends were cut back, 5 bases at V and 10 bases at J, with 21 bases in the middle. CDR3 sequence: CAWCAGWGEGSPLHF. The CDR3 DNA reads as TGTGCCTGGTGTGCCGGATGGGGGGAAGGATCACCCCTCCACTTT. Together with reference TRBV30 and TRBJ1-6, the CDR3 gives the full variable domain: SQTIHQWPATLVQPVGSPLSLECTVEGTSNPNLYWYRQAAGRGLQLLFYSVGIGQISSEVPQNLSASRPQDRQFILSSKKLLLSDSGFYLCAWCAGWGEGSPLHFGNGTRLTVT.

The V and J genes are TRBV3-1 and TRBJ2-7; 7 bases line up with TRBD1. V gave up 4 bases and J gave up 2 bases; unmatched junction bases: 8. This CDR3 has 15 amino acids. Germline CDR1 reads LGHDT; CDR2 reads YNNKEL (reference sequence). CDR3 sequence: CASSRKQGIAYEQYF. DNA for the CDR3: TGTGCCAGCAGCCGGAAACAGGGGATCGCCTACGAGCAGTACTTC.